The 31 T cell receptor beta chains in this list originate from one sample, sequenced in a study of T cells in Graves' hyperthyroidism and ophthalmopathy. Using RNA transcripts as the source, TCR beta CDR3 regions were amplified. The HTBI primer set drove a first-round RT-PCR of the TCR CDR3. MiXCR, applied by TCRdb to the multiplex PCR reads, yields one record per CDR3 protein. The sample lists hundreds of thousands of distinct CDR3 sequences, 20% occurring once. Sequencing was carried out using blood. The source of these receptors is a man aged 25 to 40 with Graves' ophthalmopathy.

This clonotype was seen more than once but under ten times. The rearrangement uses TRBV6-1 and TRBJ1-3; TRBD1 matches 7 bases. Germline trimming cut 7 bases from V and 0 bases from J; bases unmatched to any gene: 9. CDR3 length equals 16 residues. Germline CDR1 is MNHNS and CDR2 is SASEGT. The CDR3 here is CASTEGAFNSGNTIYF. The DNA of the CDR3 is TGTGCCAGCACAGAGGGGGCTTTCAACTCTGGAAACACCATATATTTT.

V gene TRBV5-5 combines with J gene TRBJ1-1; D call uncertain. From germline, CDR1 is SGHKS and CDR2 YYEKEE (reference sequence). The CDR3 runs 12 residues. Deletions cut 2 bases from V and 6 bases from J, with 8 bases between. CDR3 nucleotides: TGTGCCAGCAGCTTCTTAAGGGCTGAAGCTTTCTTT. Its protein product is CASSFLRAEAFF.

This clonotype was seen a handful of times. This chain joins TRBV6-4 and TRBJ1-4, with D unclear. This CDR3 comprises 16 residues. V lost 4 bases to trimming and J lost 0 bases, with 12 bases between them. The germline CDR1 and CDR2 sequences are MRHNA and SNTAGT. CDR3 coding DNA: TGTGCCAGCAGTGTCCTTTTAGGAGCAACTAATGAAAAACTGTTTTTT. Amino acid sequence: CASSVLLGATNEKLFF.

This clonotype was observed a few times. The chain uses TRBV6-1 and TRBJ2-3; 10 nucleotides agree with TRBD2. With 5 bases clipped from V and 0 bases from J, the junction kept 8 bases outside the gene matches. The CDR3 loop spans 17 amino acids. Germline CDR1 reads MNHNS; CDR2 reads SASEGT. The chain's CDR3 is CASSKRTSGFSTDTQYF. Written as DNA, the CDR3 is TGTGCCAGCAGTAAACGGACTAGCGGTTTTAGCACAGATACGCAGTATTTT.

The chain combines TRBV20-1 with TRBJ2-1; TRBD1 might be the D (6 bases). Germline CDR1 reads DFQATT; CDR2 reads SNEGSKA (reference sequence). V was shortened by 3 bases and J by 10 bases, with 13 bases between the two germline ends. This CDR3 spans 12 amino acids. The CDR3 region is CSARGAAGEQFF. CDR3 in DNA: TGCAGTGCTAGGGGGGCTGCAGGGGAGCAGTTCTTC.

This chain uses TRBV7-9 with TRBJ2-1; 8 bases agree with TRBD2. J lost 6 bases, V lost 5 bases, and 12 bases had no gene match. This CDR3 contains 16 residues. CDR1 and CDR2 (germline): SEHNR, FQNEAQ (reference sequence). This chain's CDR3 is CASSPYPGLEINEQFF. As DNA, the CDR3 is TGTGCCAGCAGCCCTTACCCGGGACTAGAAATCAATGAGCAGTTCTTC. Full variable domain (rest looked up from reference TRBV7-9 and TRBJ2-1): DTGVSQNPRHKITKRGQNVTFRCDPISEHNRLYWYRQTLGQGPEFLTYFQNEAQLEKSRLLSDRFSAERPKGSFSTLEIQRTEQGDSAMYLCASSPYPGLEINEQFFGPGTRLTVL.

V gene TRBV19 combines with J gene TRBJ2-7, with 9 bases fitting TRBD1. Germline V CDR1 and CDR2: LNHDA, SQIVND (reference sequence). The CDR3 covers 15 residues. J lost 1 base, V lost 5 bases, and 6 bases had no gene match. CDR3 sequence: CASSSGTGKSYEQYF. For the CDR3, the DNA is TGTGCCAGTAGTTCCGGGACAGGGAAGTCCTACGAGCAGTACTTC.

V gene TRBV11-2 combines with J gene TRBJ1-6; D is possibly TRBD1 (6 bases). Trimming removed 2 bases from V and 10 bases from J, with 12 bases in between. Germline V lookup: CDR1 SGHAT, CDR2 FQNNGV. The CDR3 extends over 14 amino acids. The DNA of the CDR3 is TGTGCCAGCAGCTTAAGGACAGCCGGCTCACCCCTCCACTTT. It codes for CASSLRTAGSPLHF.

This clonotype was seen many times. This chain connects TRBV7-2 to TRBJ2-3; no clear D gene. Germline lookup yields CDR1 SGHTA and CDR2 FQGNSA. This CDR3 is 15 amino acids long. Trimming took off 1 base at V and 0 bases at J, with 8 bases between the two ends. The CDR3 nucleotides are TGTGCCAGCAGCTTAGGGGTGACTAGCACAGATACGCAGTATTTT. This gives the protein CASSLGVTSTDTQYF.

V is TRBV7-9 and J is TRBJ2-5; D is ambiguous. With 3 bases removed from V and 4 bases from J, the gap between germline ends came to 9 bases. The CDR3 has 13 residues. The germline CDR1 and CDR2 sequences are SEHNR and FQNEAQ (reference sequence). CDR3 coding DNA: TGTGCCAGCAGCTTGAGTCAGGTAGAGACCCAGTACTTC. Residues: CASSLSQVETQYF.

The chain has TRBV18 and TRBJ2-7; D is possibly TRBD1 (5 bases). The CDR3 consists of 17 residues. From germline, CDR1 is KGHSH and CDR2 LQKENI. Trimming pared 1 base from V and 0 bases from J, leaving 16 bases between. CDR3 sequence reads: CASSPQPQQGSSYEQYF. CDR3 sequence (DNA): TGTGCCAGCTCACCACAGCCCCAGCAGGGAAGCTCCTACGAGCAGTACTTC.

This clonotype occurred a few times. V usage is TRBV11-2 and J usage is TRBJ2-2; 7 bases line up with TRBD2. Germline V gene data show CDR1 as SGHAT and CDR2 as FQNNGV. V shed 2 bases and J 7 bases; nucleotides not matched to a gene: 16. The CDR3 consists of 18 residues. Here the CDR3 reads CASSLSPRRDGDYGELFF. The CDR3 DNA follows: TGTGCCAGCAGCTTATCCCCGAGGCGGGACGGGGACTACGGGGAGCTGTTTTTT.

This clonotype was counted many times. The chain employs TRBV28 and TRBJ1-2, with 8 positions matching TRBD1. V lost 7 bases and J lost 2; bases outside the gene matches: 6. Germline V gene sequence: CDR1 MDHEN, CDR2 SYDVKM. There are 14 residues in the CDR3. The CDR3 sequence is CASIRTGINYGYTF. CDR3 DNA sequence: TGTGCCAGCATAAGGACAGGGATCAACTATGGCTACACCTTC.

Many counts were recorded for this clonotype. The gene calls are TRBV6-1 and TRBJ1-5, with D possibly being TRBD1 (5 bases). V was trimmed by 5 bases and J by 5 bases, leaving 25 bases between them. The CDR3 contains 18 residues. The germline gives CDR1 MNHNS, CDR2 SASEGT. The CDR3 sequence: CASSYFAAMRGQDQPQHF. CDR3 DNA: TGTGCCAGCAGTTATTTTGCCGCAATGAGGGGTCAGGATCAGCCCCAGCATTTT.

The V and J genes are TRBV9 and TRBJ2-5; D could derive from TRBD1 or TRBD2 (5 bases each). Germline CDR1 reads SGDLS; CDR2 reads YYNGEE. The CDR3 totals 15 residues. The V end lost 0 bases, the J end lost 2 bases, and 11 bases lay between the germline ends. DNA of the CDR3: TGTGCCAGCAGCGTAGTCGGGACGGGGCAAGAGACCCAGTACTTC. Translating gives CASSVVGTGQETQYF. Drawing the rest from reference TRBV9 and TRBJ2-5, the complete variable domain is DSGVTQTPKHLITATGQRVTLRCSPRSGDLSVYWYQQSLDQGLQFLIQYYNGEERAKGNILERFSAQQFPDLHSELNLSSLELGDSALYFCASSVVGTGQETQYFGPGTRLLVL.

The chain uses TRBV11-2 and TRBJ1-3, with D tentatively TRBD1 (5 bases). Germline V lookup: CDR1 SGHAT, CDR2 FQNNGV. The V and J ends lost 4 bases and 1 base respectively, with 8 bases between them. The CDR3 runs 14 residues. CDR3 protein: CASSWGRSGNTIYF. As DNA, the CDR3 is TGTGCCAGCAGCTGGGGGAGGTCTGGAAACACCATATATTTT. The full variable domain, completed using reference TRBV11-2 and TRBJ1-3, is EAGVAQSPRYKIIEKRQSVAFWCNPISGHATLYWYQQILGQGPKLLIQFQNNGVVDDSQLPKDRFSAERLKGVDSTLKIQPAKLEDSAVYLCASSWGRSGNTIYFGEGSWLTVV.

This clonotype was seen a handful of times. This rearrangement joins TRBV19 to TRBJ1-5; D not certain. CDR1 LNHDA and CDR2 SQIVND come from the germline V gene (reference sequence). This CDR3 has 14 residues. The V and J ends lost 7 bases and 5 bases respectively, with 15 bases between them. The CDR3 DNA reads TGTGCCAGTAAGTTTTGGGCGCGGGATCAGCCCCAGCATTTT. It is translated as CASKFWARDQPQHF.

This clonotype came up many times. The chain links TRBV20-1 to TRBJ1-6; no firm D call. Per the germline V gene, CDR1 is DFQATT and CDR2 is SNEGSKA (reference sequence). V lost 3 bases and J 10 bases, leaving 13 bases between the germline ends. There are 13 residues in the CDR3. The CDR3, as DNA: TGCAGTGCTAGGGAGGGTGAGGGATCACCCCTCCACTTT. Translating it yields CSAREGEGSPLHF.

This clonotype was recorded a few times. This chain connects TRBV20-1 to TRBJ2-1; 13 bases line up with TRBD2. The germline CDR1 and CDR2 sequences are DFQATT and SNEGSKA (reference sequence). The CDR3 extends over 16 amino acids. V shed 1 base, J shed 7 bases, and the junction held 7 bases outside the gene matches. The CDR3 spells CSARAFGTSGTNEQFF. For the CDR3, the DNA is TGCAGTGCTAGAGCATTCGGGACTAGCGGGACAAATGAGCAGTTCTTC.

This clonotype was recorded at least ten times. CDR3 residues: CASSAVGAALSQAFF. Written as DNA, the CDR3 is TGTGCCAGCAGCGCCGTTGGGGCAGCCCTGTCCCAAGCTTTCTTT. The V gene is TRBV7-2, the J gene TRBJ1-1; perhaps TRBD1 as D (5 bases). This CDR3 is 15 amino acids long. The germline V gene encodes CDR1 SGHTA and CDR2 FQGNSA. V was shortened by 5 bases and J by 9 bases, with 22 bases between the two germline ends. Full variable domain (rest looked up from reference TRBV7-2 and TRBJ1-1): GAGVSQSPSNKVTEKGKDVELRCDPISGHTALYWYRQSLGQGLEFLIYFQGNSAPDKSGLPSDRFSAERTGGSVSTLTIQRTQQEDSAVYLCASSAVGAALSQAFFGQGTRLTVV.

This clonotype appeared many times. CDR3 sequence: CASSYMGETQYF. CDR3 nucleotide sequence: TGTGCCAGCAGTTATATGGGGGAGACCCAGTACTTC. The chain is built from TRBV6-1 and TRBJ2-5; D is ambiguous. The germline V gene has CDR1 MNHNS and CDR2 SASEGT. The CDR3 spans 12 residues. V lost 5 bases to trimming and J lost 5 bases, with 9 bases between them.

This clonotype turned up a few times. The chain recombines TRBV28 with TRBJ1-1, with D possibly matching TRBD1 (6 bases). The germline V gene has CDR1 MDHEN and CDR2 SYDVKM. The V and J ends lost 7 bases and 1 base respectively, with 13 bases between them. This CDR3 has 14 residues. CDR3 sequence reads: CASNTQGSNTEAFF. The CDR3 DNA reads as TGTGCCAGCAATACACAGGGCTCGAACACTGAAGCTTTCTTT.

The table lists this clonotype with a few counts. The genes are TRBV6-5 and TRBJ1-5; D is unclear. The CDR3 spans 21 residues. The germline V gene has CDR1 MNHEY and CDR2 SVGAGI. V was shortened by 0 bases and J by 0 bases, with 24 bases between the two germline ends. The CDR3 here is CASSYSTFQATPPNSNQPQHF. In DNA form, the CDR3 reads TGTGCCAGCAGTTACTCGACTTTTCAGGCGACCCCTCCGAATAGCAATCAGCCCCAGCATTTT.

CDR3 nucleotides: TGTGCCAGCAAGAGTCAAGTTGGGAACACTGAAGCTTTCTTT. Amino acid sequence: CASKSQVGNTEAFF. The J gene is TRBJ1-1, the V gene TRBV28; no firm D call. The CDR3 loop spans 14 amino acids. V was trimmed by 7 bases and J by 1 base, leaving 13 bases between them. Germline V gives CDR1 MDHEN, CDR2 SYDVKM. Looking up the rest from reference TRBV28 and TRBJ1-1 gives the full variable domain: DVKVTQSSRYLVKRTGEKVFLECVQDMDHENMFWYRQDPGLGLRLIYFSYDVKMKEKGDIPEGYSVSREKKERFSLILESASTNQTSMYLCASKSQVGNTEAFFGQGTRLTVV.

The chain's CDR3 is CASSFSSRGRLSYEQYF. The CDR3 region has the DNA TGTGCCAGCAGTTTCAGTTCCCGCGGGAGGCTCTCCTACGAGCAGTACTTC. The chain is built from TRBV28 and TRBJ2-7; 8 nucleotides agree with TRBD2. Losses at the gene ends were 3 bases for V and 0 bases for J; bases not matched to a gene: 10. Germline V gives CDR1 MDHEN, CDR2 SYDVKM. The CDR3 totals 17 residues.

This clonotype was counted ten times or more. V gene TRBV28 combines with J gene TRBJ1-5; 7 nucleotides line up with TRBD1. The CDR3 spans 16 residues. V shed 4 bases, J shed 0 bases, and the junction held 6 bases outside the gene matches. Germline CDR1 and CDR2: MDHEN and SYDVKM. CDR3 in amino acids: CASSYGTVYSNQPQHF. The CDR3 nucleotides are TGTGCCAGCAGTTACGGGACAGTTTATAGCAATCAGCCCCAGCATTTT.

The V and J genes are TRBV24-1 and TRBJ2-7; 9 bases fit TRBD2. From germline, CDR1 is KGHDR and CDR2 SFDVKD. After removal of 2 bases from V and 3 bases from J, the junction contained 7 bases not matched to a gene. The CDR3 contains 16 residues. The CDR3 sequence: CATSDSTSGHIYEQYF. DNA for the CDR3: TGTGCCACCAGTGATTCGACTAGCGGTCACATCTACGAGCAGTACTTC.

This clonotype was seen many times. CDR3 residues: CASTYDRVYGYTF. The CDR3 DNA reads as TGTGCCAGCACCTATGACAGGGTGTATGGCTACACCTTC. The gene calls are TRBV28 and TRBJ1-2; 7 nucleotides agree with TRBD1. Germline trimming cut 7 bases from V and 5 bases from J; bases unmatched to any gene: 7. Looked up from germline, CDR1 is MDHEN and CDR2 is SYDVKM. The CDR3 extends over 13 amino acids.

Ten or more counts support this clonotype. The DNA for the CDR3 is TGTGCCAGCAGCCGCCCCGACAGTTCCCGATCAGATACGCAGTATTTT. Its translation is CASSRPDSSRSDTQYF. The J gene is TRBJ2-3, the V gene TRBV3-1; a possible D gene is TRBD1 (5 bases). CDR1 and CDR2 from the germline V gene are LGHDT and YNNKEL (reference sequence). V was trimmed by 4 bases and J by 4 bases, leaving 18 bases between them. This CDR3 contains 16 residues.

This chain connects TRBV15 to TRBJ1-5; D not certain. The CDR3 length is 15 residues. Trimming removed 1 base from V and 0 bases from J, with 7 bases in between. Germline loops: CDR1 LNHNV, CDR2 YYDKDF (reference sequence). The CDR3 sequence: CATSRGLDSNQPQHF. In nucleotides, the CDR3 is TGTGCCACCAGCAGAGGGTTAGATAGCAATCAGCCCCAGCATTTT.

This clonotype appeared a few times. This rearrangement joins TRBV20-1 to TRBJ2-7; the match to TRBD2 covers 12 bases. With 0 bases clipped from V and 3 bases from J, the junction kept 6 bases outside the gene matches. The V gene's germline CDR1 is DFQATT and CDR2 SNEGSKA (reference sequence). The CDR3 totals 16 residues. The CDR3 here is CSARDASGRVDYEQYF. As DNA, the CDR3 is TGCAGTGCTAGAGATGCTAGCGGGAGGGTTGACTACGAGCAGTACTTC.